A selection of T cell receptor beta chains follows, all from one sample in a study of Graves' ophthalmopathy and Graves' hyperthyroidism. One entry per CDR3 protein results from TCRdb running MiXCR on the multiplex PCR reads. The repertoire holds some 410,000 distinct CDR3 sequences, with around a fifth as singletons. The sample was peripheral blood. The receptor source for this set is a woman in her late teens or twenties with stable Graves' hyperthyroidism. Each CDR3 is given with its conserved first and last residue. D genes are given only for firm matches. Size values are once, few and many counts, or a class for expanded clones, and some rows have none.

clone_size	j_call	d_call	v_call	cdr3_nt	cdr3_aa
many	TRBJ2-5	.	TRBV5-1	TGCGCCAGCAGCTTGTCGGGGGCAGGAGAGACCCAGTACTTC	CASSLSGAGETQYF
many	TRBJ1-1	.	TRBV30	TGTGCCGGAGAGGTAGGTCAAGGGAATGAAGCTTTCTTT	CAGEVGQGNEAFF
.	TRBJ2-2	TRBD2	TRBV6-2/TRBV6-3	TGTGCCAGCAGCCTTAGCGGGGGGAACACCGGGGAGCTGTGTTTT	CASSLSGGNTGELCF
many	TRBJ2-5	.	TRBV12-3/TRBV12-4	TGTGCCAGCAGTTTTCGCGGGGTCCCCGAAGAGACCCAGTACTTC	CASSFRGVPEETQYF
few	TRBJ1-1	.	TRBV5-1	TGCGCCAGCAGCTTGATCGGCCTCACTGAAGCTTTCTTT	CASSLIGLTEAFF
once	TRBJ2-7	.	TRBV6-2/TRBV6-3	TGTGCCAGCACTTCCGACCTTGTGGACGAGCAGTACTTC	CASTSDLVDEQYF
.	TRBJ1-1	TRBD1	TRBV6-1	TGTGCCAGCAGTGTGGACAGGGGGCTAAAAAAAACTGAAGCTTTCTTT	CASSVDRGLKKTEAFF
.	TRBJ2-7	TRBD2	TRBV19	TGTGCCAGTAGTAGGGGTAGCGGGAGCTACGAGCAGTACTTC	CASSRGSGSYEQYF
.	TRBJ2-6	.	TRBV7-3	TGTGCCAGCTCCCAAACCTCTGGGGCCAACGTCCTGACTTTC	CASSQTSGANVLTF
many	TRBJ2-7	TRBD1	TRBV7-9	TGTGCCAGCAGCTCGGGGACAGGGATCGCCTACGAGCAGTACTTC	CASSSGTGIAYEQYF
.	TRBJ1-2	.	TRBV15	TGTGCCACCAGCAGAGACCCCGCTAACTATGGCTACACCTTC	CATSRDPANYGYTF
many	TRBJ2-7	TRBD2	TRBV13	TGTGCCAGCAGCGGGGGGACTAGCGGGGAGAGCTCCTACGAGCAGTACTTC	CASSGGTSGESSYEQYF
many	TRBJ1-2	.	TRBV6-1	TGTGCCAGCAGTGTGGACGCGGGGGCTAACTATGGCTACACCTTC	CASSVDAGANYGYTF
.	TRBJ2-7	.	TRBV6-1	TGTGCCAGCAGTACAGGGTCTCTCTCCTACGAGCAGTACTTC	CASSTGSLSYEQYF
.	TRBJ2-5	TRBD2	TRBV7-2	TGTGCCAGCAGCTCCACCCTAGCGGCCCTGGGGGAGACCCAGTACTTC	CASSSTLAALGETQYF
.	TRBJ1-1	.	TRBV11-2	TGTGCCAGCAGCTTAGATCAGGGTCTTGAAGCTTTCTTT	CASSLDQGLEAFF
many	TRBJ2-7	TRBD2	TRBV6-6	TGTGCCAGCAGTTATGTAGCGGGAGTAGGAGAGCAGTACTTC	CASSYVAGVGEQYF
many	TRBJ2-7	.	TRBV12-3/TRBV12-4	TGTGCCAGCAGCAACAGGGTCGGGGAGCAGTACTTC	CASSNRVGEQYF
many	TRBJ2-4	.	TRBV11-2	TGTGCCAGCAGCCCGTTAACAGGGGCCAAAAACATTCAGTACTTC	CASSPLTGAKNIQYF
many	TRBJ1-2	TRBD1	TRBV10-3	TGTGCCATCACTGACAGGGGGAATGGCTACACCTTC	CAITDRGNGYTF
many	TRBJ2-4	TRBD2	TRBV15	TGTGCCACCAGGGACTGGAGGACTAGCGGCCTCATAGCCAAAAACATTCAGTACTTC	CATRDWRTSGLIAKNIQYF
many	TRBJ2-5	.	TRBV28	TGTGCCAGCAGTCCTGGGACACTTTATCAAGAGACCCAGTACTTC	CASSPGTLYQETQYF